This T cell receptor (beta chain) was captured by sequencing in a study of cytomegalovirus exposure and HLA in healthy donors. Both 60 Vbeta primers and 13 Jbeta primers went into the PCR. The assay was immunoSEQ multiplex PCR, and TCRdb's table has in-frame clones only and misses some. This repertoire shows over 85,000 clones, 67% found once; its top ten account for roughly 2%. The length of the CDR3 is 15 residues. V was cut by 5 bases and J by 0 bases, with 14 bases left in between. CDR1 is SGHVS, CDR2 FNYEAQ, per germline. The sample comprised PBMCs. This receptor was identified in a man under 40 in good health and CMV-seronegative. The gene calls are TRBV7-6 and TRBJ2-7; no reliable D call. The CDR3: CASSPQVPPSYEQYF. The CDR3 region has the DNA TGTGCCAGCAGCCCCCAGGTTCCCCCCTCCTACGAGCAGTACTTC. The full variable domain, with the rest looked up from reference TRBV7-6 and TRBJ2-7, is GAGVSQSPRYKVTKRGQDVALRCDPISGHVSLYWYRQALGQGPEFLTYFNYEAQQDKSGLPNDRFSAERPEGSISTLTIQRTEQRDSAMYRCASSPQVPPSYEQYFGPGTRLTVT.